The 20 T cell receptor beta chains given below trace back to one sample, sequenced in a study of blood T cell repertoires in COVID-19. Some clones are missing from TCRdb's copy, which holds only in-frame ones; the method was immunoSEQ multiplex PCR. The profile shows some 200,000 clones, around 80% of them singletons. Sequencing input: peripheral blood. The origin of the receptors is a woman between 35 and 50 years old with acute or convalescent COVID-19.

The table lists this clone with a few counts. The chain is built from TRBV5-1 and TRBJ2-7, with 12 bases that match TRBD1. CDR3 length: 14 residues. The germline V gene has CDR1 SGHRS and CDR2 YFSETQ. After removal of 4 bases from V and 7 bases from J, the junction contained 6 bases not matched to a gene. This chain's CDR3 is CASSAGQGAQEQYF. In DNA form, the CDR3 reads TGCGCCAGCAGCGCGGGACAGGGGGCGCAAGAGCAGTACTTC.

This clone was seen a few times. CDR3 DNA sequence: TGTGCCAGCAGCTTAGGGATAGCGGGGGGGCGAGGCACAGATACGCAGTATTTT. It encodes CASSLGIAGGRGTDTQYF. The chain has TRBV13 and TRBJ2-3, with 11 positions matching TRBD2. Germline assignment: CDR1 PRHDT and CDR2 FYEKMQ (reference sequence). Trimming cost V 0 bases and J 1 base; bases outside gene matches: 6. The length of the CDR3 is 18 residues.

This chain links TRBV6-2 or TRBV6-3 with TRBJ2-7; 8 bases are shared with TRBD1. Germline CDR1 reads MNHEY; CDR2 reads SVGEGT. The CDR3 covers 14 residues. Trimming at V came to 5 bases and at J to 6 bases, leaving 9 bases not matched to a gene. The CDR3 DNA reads TGTGCCAGCAGTGCGACAGGGGTGTCGAGCGAGCAGTACTTC. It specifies CASSATGVSSEQYF.

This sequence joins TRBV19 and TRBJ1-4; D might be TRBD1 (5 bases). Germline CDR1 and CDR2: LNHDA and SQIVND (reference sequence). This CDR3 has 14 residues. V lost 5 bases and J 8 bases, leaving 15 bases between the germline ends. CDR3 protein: CASSSGRVSEKLFF. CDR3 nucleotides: TGTGCCAGTAGTTCCGGCAGGGTGAGCGAAAAACTGTTTTTT.

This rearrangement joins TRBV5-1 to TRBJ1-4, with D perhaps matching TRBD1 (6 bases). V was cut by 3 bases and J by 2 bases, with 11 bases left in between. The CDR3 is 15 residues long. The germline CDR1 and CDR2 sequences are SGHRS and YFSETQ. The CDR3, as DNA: TGCGCCAGCAGCTCACAGGGTTTGACTAATGAAAAACTGTTTTTT. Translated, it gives CASSSQGLTNEKLFF.

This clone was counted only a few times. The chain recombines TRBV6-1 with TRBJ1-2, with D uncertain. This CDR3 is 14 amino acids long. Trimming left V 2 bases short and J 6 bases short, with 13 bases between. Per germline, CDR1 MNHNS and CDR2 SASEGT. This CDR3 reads CASSERIGWDGYTF. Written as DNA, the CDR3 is TGTGCCAGCAGTGAAAGGATCGGGTGGGATGGCTACACCTTC.

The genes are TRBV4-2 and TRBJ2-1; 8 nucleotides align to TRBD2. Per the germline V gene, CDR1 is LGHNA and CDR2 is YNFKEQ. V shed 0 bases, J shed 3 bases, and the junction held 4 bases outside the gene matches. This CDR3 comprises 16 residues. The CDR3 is CASSQEERGHYNEQFF. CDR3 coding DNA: TGTGCCAGCAGCCAAGAGGAGCGGGGGCACTACAATGAGCAGTTCTTC.

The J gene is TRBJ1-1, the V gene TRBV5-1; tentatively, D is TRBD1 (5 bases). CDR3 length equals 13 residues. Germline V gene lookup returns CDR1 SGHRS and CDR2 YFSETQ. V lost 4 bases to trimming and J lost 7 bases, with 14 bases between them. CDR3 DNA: TGCGCCAGCAGCCTCGGGGGTCGCCTTGAAGCTTTCTTT. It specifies CASSLGGRLEAFF.

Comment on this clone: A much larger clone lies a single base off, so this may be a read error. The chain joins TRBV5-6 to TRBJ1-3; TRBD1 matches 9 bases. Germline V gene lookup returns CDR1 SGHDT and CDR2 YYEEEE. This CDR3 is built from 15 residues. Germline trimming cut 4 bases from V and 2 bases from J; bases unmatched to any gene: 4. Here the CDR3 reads CASSPGQGPGNTIYF. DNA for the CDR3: TGTGCCAGCAGCCCGGGACAGGGACCTGGAAACACCATATATTTT. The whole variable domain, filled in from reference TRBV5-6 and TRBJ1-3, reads DAGVTQSPTHLIKTRGQQVTLRCSPKSGHDTVSWYQQALGQGPQFIFQYYEEEERQRGNFPDRFSGHQFPNYSSELNVNALLLGDSALYLCASSPGQGPGNTIYFGEGSWLTVV.

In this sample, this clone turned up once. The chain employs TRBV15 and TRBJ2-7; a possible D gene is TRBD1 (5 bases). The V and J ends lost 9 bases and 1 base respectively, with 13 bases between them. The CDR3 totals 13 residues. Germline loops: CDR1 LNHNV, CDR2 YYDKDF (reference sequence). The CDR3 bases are TGTGCCACTTCAGGACAAACGTCCTACGAGCAGTACTTC. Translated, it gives CATSGQTSYEQYF.

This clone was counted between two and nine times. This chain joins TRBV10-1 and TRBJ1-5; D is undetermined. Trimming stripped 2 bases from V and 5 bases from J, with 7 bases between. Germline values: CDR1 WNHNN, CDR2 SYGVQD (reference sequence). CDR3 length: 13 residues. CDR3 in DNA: TGCGCCAGCAGTGAGAACCTACATCAGCCCCAGCATTTT. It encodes CASSENLHQPQHF.

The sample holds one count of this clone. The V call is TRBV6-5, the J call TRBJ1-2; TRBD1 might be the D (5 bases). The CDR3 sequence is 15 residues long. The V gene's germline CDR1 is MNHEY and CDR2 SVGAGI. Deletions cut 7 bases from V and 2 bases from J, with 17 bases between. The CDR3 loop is CASTEYDSLNYGYTF. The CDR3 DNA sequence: TGTGCCAGCACAGAATATGACAGCCTAAACTATGGCTACACCTTC.

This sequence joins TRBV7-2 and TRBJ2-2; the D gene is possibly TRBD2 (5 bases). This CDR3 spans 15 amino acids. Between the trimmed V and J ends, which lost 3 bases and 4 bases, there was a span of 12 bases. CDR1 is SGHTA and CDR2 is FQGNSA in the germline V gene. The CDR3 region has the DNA TGTGCCAGCAGCTTTAGGAGAAGCGGCACCGGGGAGCTGTTTTTT. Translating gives CASSFRRSGTGELFF.

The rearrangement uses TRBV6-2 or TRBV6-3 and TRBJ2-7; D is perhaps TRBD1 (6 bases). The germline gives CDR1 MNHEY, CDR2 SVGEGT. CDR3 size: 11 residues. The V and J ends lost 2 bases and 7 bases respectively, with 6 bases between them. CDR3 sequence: CASSYRGEQYF. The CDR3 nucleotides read TGTGCCAGCAGTTACAGGGGGGAGCAGTACTTC.

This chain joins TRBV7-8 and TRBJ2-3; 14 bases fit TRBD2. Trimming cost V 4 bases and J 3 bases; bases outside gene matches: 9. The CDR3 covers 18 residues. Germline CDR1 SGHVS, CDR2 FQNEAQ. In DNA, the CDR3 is TGTGCCAGCAGCTACCATCGACTAGCGGGGGGGCGAACAGATACGCAGTATTTT. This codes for CASSYHRLAGGRTDTQYF.

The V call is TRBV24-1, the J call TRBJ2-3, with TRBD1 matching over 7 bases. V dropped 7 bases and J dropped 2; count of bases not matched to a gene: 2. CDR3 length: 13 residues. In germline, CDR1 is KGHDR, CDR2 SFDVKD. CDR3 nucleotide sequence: TGTGCCACCAGGGACAGGTACACAGATACGCAGTATTTT. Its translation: CATRDRYTDTQYF.

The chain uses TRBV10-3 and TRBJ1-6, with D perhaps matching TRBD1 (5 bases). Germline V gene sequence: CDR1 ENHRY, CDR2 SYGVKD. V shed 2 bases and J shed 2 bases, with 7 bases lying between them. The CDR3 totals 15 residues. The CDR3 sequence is CAISEGATYNSPLHF. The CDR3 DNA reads TGTGCCATCAGTGAGGGGGCCACCTATAATTCACCCCTCCACTTT.

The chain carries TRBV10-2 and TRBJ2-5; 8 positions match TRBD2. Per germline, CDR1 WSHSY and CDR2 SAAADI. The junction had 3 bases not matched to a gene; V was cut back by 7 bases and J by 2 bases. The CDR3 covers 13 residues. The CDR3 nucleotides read TGCGCCAGCAATTTAGCGGGGCAAGAGACCCAGTACTTC. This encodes CASNLAGQETQYF.

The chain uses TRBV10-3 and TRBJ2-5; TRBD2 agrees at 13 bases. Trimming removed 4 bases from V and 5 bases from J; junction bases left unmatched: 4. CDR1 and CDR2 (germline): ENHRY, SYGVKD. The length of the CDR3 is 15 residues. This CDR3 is CAISGTSGSRETQYF. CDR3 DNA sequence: TGTGCCATCAGTGGGACTAGCGGGAGTAGGGAGACCCAGTACTTC.

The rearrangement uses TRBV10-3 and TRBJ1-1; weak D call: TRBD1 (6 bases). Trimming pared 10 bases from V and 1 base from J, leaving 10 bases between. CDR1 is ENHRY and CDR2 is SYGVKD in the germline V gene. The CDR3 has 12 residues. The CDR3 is CATVTGNTEAFF. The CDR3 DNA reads TGTGCCACCGTGACAGGGAACACTGAAGCTTTCTTT.